This T cell receptor (beta chain) appears in the sequencing data of a study of regulatory T cells in long-lasting Graves disease (dated by TCRdb to the early 2020s). About the full investigation: Patients with newly diagnosed Graves' disease had been on antithyroid drugs for under 3 months. A total of 33 samples underwent TCR sequencing, from about 13 patients with persistent Graves' disease and roughly 20 patients with newly diagnosed Graves' disease. Patients with persistent Graves' disease were compared with patients with newly diagnosed Graves' disease using TCR sequencing and RNA sequencing of peripheral blood. The study was registered as a clinical trial and conducted in China.

The sample's time point label, in plain terms: newly diagnosed GD, antithyroid drugs for less than 3 months. For both TCR sequencing and RNA sequencing, RNA was extracted from PBMCs using TRIzol. The diagnosis of Graves' disease was made according to American Thyroid Association guidelines. Recruitment of patients was carried out at an endocrinology department in Xi'an, China. Each patient gave about 8.1 milliliters of peripheral blood, collected in an EDTA anticoagulant tube. Ficoll Paque Plus density gradient separation was used to isolate PBMCs, and no further T cell sorting was done. RNA quality was checked with an Agilent 2100 Bioanalyzer and agarose gel, and concentration with a NanoDrop 2000. Libraries were made using multiplex PCR. The sequencer was an Illumina HiSeq 4000. iRepertoire HTBI primers and Arm-PCR amplification of CDR3 regions were used to construct TCR beta libraries. Before sequencing, the PCR products underwent gel purification. As for the original processing: Gene usage analysis of CDR3 amino acid clonotypes used the roughly 62 TRBV and about 15 TRBJ segments found across samples. COPE and FqMerger were used to merge filtered high-quality paired reads into contigs. BLAST was used to align contigs to IMGT TRBV, TRBD and TRBJ reference genes, and CDR3 was defined according to IMGT. Clonotypes above 0.1% frequency were classified as highly expanded clones. Shannon entropy was used to measure repertoire diversity, and the Gini coefficient was used to measure V-J evenness. Clonotypes shared by more than one individual were considered public. TCRdb itself trimmed the public reads at Q25 with fastp, ran MiXCR and retained productive beta chains. Entries are consolidated by CDR3 protein sequence, retaining the most common genes and DNA. Here the V and J calls rest on TCRdb's processing, not on the authors' analysis. The sample table contains 370,000 or so distinct CDR3 sequences; only one count was recorded for 15% to 20% of them. The top ten hold 20% to 25% of the sample.

Including cysteine and phenylalanine, the CDR3 has 15 amino acids. Only the CDR3 DNA stays, 45 bases, in frame from base 1. CDR1 and CDR2, looked up from the germline V gene (reference sequence), are LGHDT and YNNKEL. The germline V and J ends show losses of 2 bases and 0 bases respectively, and no gene match explains 3 bases of the junction. Study-wide findings and limitations: Sequencing and analysis were restricted to the TCR beta chain. The small sample size was acknowledged by the authors as a limitation that may reduce accuracy. Peripheral blood alone was examined, since thyroid tissue, which constituted the primary lesion, could not be accessed. Lower TCR Shannon entropy and fewer highly expanded clones were observed in persistent Graves' disease patients than in newly diagnosed patients, which suggested clonal expansion. More public clonotypes were shared among persistent patients (more than 2,500) than among newly diagnosed patients (966). Persistent disease showed preferential use of TRBV28, TRBJ1-2 and TRBJ2-5, whereas newly diagnosed disease favored TRBV20-1 and TRBJ2-1.

This clonotype was recorded at least ten times. What this receptor recognizes is not known. Base quality data are lacking; no much larger clone is found one base away. These data were also reused for a study on T cells in Graves' hyperthyroidism and ophthalmopathy. From the second report: A patient counted as having stable Graves' hyperthyroidism if no progression to ophthalmopathy occurred over 18 months of follow-up. Hyperthyroidism patients were aged 18 to 65 years and newly diagnosed, with disease duration of less than 2 months. Any patient with an uncontrolled infection, another autoimmune disease, pregnancy or lactation was excluded. Diagnoses relied on clinical symptoms, serum thyroxine and TRAb, thyroid ultrasound and orbital computed tomography. The TCR CDR3 was subjected to a first round of RT-PCR using the HTBI primer set and the Qiagen OneStep RT-PCR kit. Blood samples also contained most of the expanded thyroid clonotypes (frequency above 0.001), which suggests that blood repertoires may reflect thyroid immune responses. In cross-validation, a model built on a 13 V-J signature told ophthalmopathy apart from stable hyperthyroidism with approximately 90% sensitivity and about 81% specificity, and in testing the same model reached 80%/75%. During validation, the model predicted progression to ophthalmopathy a median of approximately six months ahead of onset, with roughly 65% sensitivity and 72% to 85% specificity. TCR V-J signatures able to tell the groups apart were searched for in a discovery cohort of 100 patients, of whom around 42 had Graves' ophthalmopathy and around 58 had stable Graves' hyperthyroidism. Prospective prediction of ophthalmopathy was tested in an independent validation cohort consisting of 18 to 20 hyperthyroidism patients and around 16 patients who later progressed to ophthalmopathy. The 85 to 100 discovery patients were divided at random into training and test sets in a 7:3 ratio. Thyroid tissue and blood T-cell repertoires from six Graves' hyperthyroidism patients were also compared in the study. After blood sampling, hyperthyroidism patients were treated with methimazole at a starting dose of 30 mg daily, and ophthalmopathy patients were treated with high-dose intravenous methylprednisolone. A second multiplex PCR round built the libraries, followed by size selection and purification. Paired-end sequencing of the libraries was performed with 100 bp reads on an Illumina HiSeq2000. SOAPnuke was used to process the raw data, with reads discarded if the reads contained adapters or uncalled bases, had a mean Phred below 15, or lacked an exact constant-primer or identifier match. High-quality paired reads were merged using COPE v1.2.5, and each unique nucleotide sequence was defined as a clonotype. MiTCR v1.1 was used to align the clonotypes against IMGT TRBV, TRBD and TRBJ reference segments. Only V-J combinations with frequency above 0.0001, covering 99.2% of repertoires, were analysed. The TCS score was defined as the ratio of F50 (clonal expansion) to E x V (chaos), calculated using BLOSUM62-based TCRdist between CDR3 peptides within each V-J. Welch's t-statistics and random forest reduced around 510 V-J features to about 12, which were used in a naive Bayes classifier (R e1071). No statistical method was used to fix the sample size in advance, and group allocation was not hidden from the investigators. TCR Vbeta CDR3 sequencing of 130 to 150 peripheral blood samples (more than 40 ophthalmopathy, roughly 72 hyperthyroidism and around 17 progressor patients) is reported in the paper.

The receptor's source is a woman aged 18-29 years with Graves disease. Donor details come from another sample of the same person, matched by shared clones. The receptor chain draws on TRBV3-1 and TRBJ2-5, and TRBD2 matches 7 of the central bases. Sequences were derived from peripheral blood mononuclear cells (PBMCs), sampled at new diagnosis, from a patient treated with antithyroid drugs. The DNA sequence is TGTGCCAGCAGCCAACCCGGGAGGAACCAAGAGACCCAGTACTTC. This sequence encodes CASSQPGRNQETQYF.